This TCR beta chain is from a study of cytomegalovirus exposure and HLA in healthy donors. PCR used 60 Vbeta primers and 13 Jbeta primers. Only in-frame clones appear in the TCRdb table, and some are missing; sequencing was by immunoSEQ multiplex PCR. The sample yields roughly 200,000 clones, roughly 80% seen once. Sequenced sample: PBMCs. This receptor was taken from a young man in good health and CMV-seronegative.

The chain's CDR3 is CASSERETQYF. The CDR3 DNA reads as TGTGCCAGCAGTGAACGAGAGACCCAGTACTTC. The rearrangement uses TRBV2 and TRBJ2-5; D remains ambiguous. Germline V gene data show CDR1 as SNHLY and CDR2 as FYNNEI. Trimming removed 2 bases at V and 4 bases at J, with 2 bases between. There are 11 residues in the CDR3. The full variable domain, in which reference TRBV2 and TRBJ2-5 provide the parts outside the CDR3, is EPEVTQTPSHQVTQMGQEVILRCVPISNHLYFYWYRQILGQKVEFLVSFYNNEISEKSEIFDDQFSVERPDGSNFTLKIRSTKLEDSAMYFCASSERETQYFGPGTRLLVL.